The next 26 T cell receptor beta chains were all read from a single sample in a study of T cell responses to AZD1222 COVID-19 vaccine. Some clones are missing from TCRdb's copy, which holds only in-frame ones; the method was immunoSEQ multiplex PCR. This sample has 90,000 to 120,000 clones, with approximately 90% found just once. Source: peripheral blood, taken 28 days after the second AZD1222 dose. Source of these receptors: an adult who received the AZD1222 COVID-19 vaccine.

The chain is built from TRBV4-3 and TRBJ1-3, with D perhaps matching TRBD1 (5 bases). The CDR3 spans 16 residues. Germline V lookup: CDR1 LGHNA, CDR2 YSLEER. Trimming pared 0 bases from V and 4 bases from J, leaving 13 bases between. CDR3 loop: CASSQDSAGRGNTIYF. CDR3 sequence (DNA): TGCGCCAGCAGCCAAGATTCGGCAGGGAGAGGAAACACCATATATTTT.

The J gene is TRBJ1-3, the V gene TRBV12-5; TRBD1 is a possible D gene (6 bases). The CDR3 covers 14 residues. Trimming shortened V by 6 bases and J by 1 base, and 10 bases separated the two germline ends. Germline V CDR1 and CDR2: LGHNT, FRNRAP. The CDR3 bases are TGTGCTAGTGGCCAAGGGGGATCTGGAAACACCATATATTTT. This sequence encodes CASGQGGSGNTIYF.

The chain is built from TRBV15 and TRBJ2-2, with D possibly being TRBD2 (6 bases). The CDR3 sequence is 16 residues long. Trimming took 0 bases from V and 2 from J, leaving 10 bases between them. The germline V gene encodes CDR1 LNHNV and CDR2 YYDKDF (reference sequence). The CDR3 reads CATSRERDSNTGELFF. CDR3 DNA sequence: TGTGCCACCAGCAGAGAAAGGGACTCTAACACCGGGGAGCTGTTTTTT. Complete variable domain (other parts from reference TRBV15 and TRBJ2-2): DAMVIQNPRYQVTQFGKPVTLSCSQTLNHNVMYWYQQKSSQAPKLLFHYYDKDFNNEADTPDNFQSRRPNTSFCFLDIRSPGLGDTAMYLCATSRERDSNTGELFFGEGSRLTVL.

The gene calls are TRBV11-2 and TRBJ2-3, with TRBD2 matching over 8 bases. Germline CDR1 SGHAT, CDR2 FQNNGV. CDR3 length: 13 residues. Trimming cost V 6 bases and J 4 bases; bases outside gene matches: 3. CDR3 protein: CASSFSGADTQYF. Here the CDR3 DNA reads TGTGCCAGCAGTTTTAGCGGGGCAGATACGCAGTATTTT.

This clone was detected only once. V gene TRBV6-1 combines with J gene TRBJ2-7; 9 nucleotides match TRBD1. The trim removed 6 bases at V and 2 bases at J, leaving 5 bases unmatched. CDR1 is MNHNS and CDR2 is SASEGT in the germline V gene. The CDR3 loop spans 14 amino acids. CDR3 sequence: CASSTGQGTYEQYF. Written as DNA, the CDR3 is TGTGCCAGCAGCACGGGACAGGGAACCTACGAGCAGTACTTC.

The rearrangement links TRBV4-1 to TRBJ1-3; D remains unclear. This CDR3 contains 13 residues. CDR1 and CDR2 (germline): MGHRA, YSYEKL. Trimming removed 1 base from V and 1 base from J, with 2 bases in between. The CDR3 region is CASSQGSGNTIYF. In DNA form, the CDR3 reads TGCGCCAGCAGCCAAGGGTCTGGAAACACCATATATTTT.

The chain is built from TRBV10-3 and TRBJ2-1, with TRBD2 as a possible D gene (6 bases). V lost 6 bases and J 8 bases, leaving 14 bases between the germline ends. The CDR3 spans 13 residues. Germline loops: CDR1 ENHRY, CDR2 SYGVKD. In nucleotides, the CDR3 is TGTGCCATCAGGGGGACTTTAGAGGATGAGCAGTTCTTC. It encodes CAIRGTLEDEQFF.

The CDR3 sequence is CASSGGVTYEQYF. The CDR3 DNA follows: TGTGCCAGCAGCGGGGGAGTTACCTACGAGCAGTACTTC. This rearrangement joins TRBV9 to TRBJ2-7; maybe TRBD2 (5 bases). Trimming took off 3 bases at V and 2 bases at J, with 9 bases between the two ends. CDR1 and CDR2 from the germline V gene are SGDLS and YYNGEE. The CDR3 sequence is 13 residues long.

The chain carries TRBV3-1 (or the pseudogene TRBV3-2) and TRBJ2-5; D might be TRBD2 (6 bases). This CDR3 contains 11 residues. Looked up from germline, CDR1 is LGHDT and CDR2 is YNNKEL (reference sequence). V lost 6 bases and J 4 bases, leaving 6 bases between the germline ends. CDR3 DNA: TGTGCCAGCAGACTAGCAGAGACCCAGTACTTC. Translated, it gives CASRLAETQYF.

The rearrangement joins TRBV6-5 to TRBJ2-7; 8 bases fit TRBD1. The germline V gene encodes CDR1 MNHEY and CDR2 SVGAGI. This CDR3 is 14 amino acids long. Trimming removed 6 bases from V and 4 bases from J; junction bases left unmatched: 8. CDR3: CASRIQGGRYEQYF. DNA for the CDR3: TGTGCCAGCAGGATACAGGGGGGACGGTACGAGCAGTACTTC.

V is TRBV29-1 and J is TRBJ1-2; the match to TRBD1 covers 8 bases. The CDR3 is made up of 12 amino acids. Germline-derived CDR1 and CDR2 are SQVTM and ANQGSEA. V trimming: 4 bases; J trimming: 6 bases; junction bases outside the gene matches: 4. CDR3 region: CSVGAGGDGYTF. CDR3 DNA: TGCAGCGTTGGGGCAGGGGGCGATGGCTACACCTTC.

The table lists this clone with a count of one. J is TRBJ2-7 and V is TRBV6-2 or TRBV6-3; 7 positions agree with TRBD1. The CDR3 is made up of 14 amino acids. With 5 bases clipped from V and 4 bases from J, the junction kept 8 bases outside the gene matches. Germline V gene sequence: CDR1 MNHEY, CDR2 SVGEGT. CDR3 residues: CASSRRDSLYEQYF. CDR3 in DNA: TGTGCCAGCAGTCGACGGGACAGCTTATACGAGCAGTACTTC.

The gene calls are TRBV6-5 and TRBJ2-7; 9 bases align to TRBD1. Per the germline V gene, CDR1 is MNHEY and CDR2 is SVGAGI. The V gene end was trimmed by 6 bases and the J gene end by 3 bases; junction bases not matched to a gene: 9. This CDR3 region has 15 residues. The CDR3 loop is CASSLGQGLGYEQYF. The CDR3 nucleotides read TGTGCCAGCAGCCTCGGACAGGGGTTAGGCTACGAGCAGTACTTC.

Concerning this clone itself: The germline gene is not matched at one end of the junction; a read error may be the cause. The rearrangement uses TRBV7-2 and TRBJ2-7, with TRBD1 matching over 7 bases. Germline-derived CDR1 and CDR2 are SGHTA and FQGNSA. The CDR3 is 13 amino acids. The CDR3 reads CASSSNFGTAVIF. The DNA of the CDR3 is TGTGCCAGCAGCTCTAATTTTGGGACAGCCGTGATCTTC.

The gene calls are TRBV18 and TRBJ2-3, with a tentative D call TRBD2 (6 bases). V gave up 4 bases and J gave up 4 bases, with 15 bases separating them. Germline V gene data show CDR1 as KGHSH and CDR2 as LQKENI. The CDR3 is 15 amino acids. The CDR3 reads CASSRGTYGADTQYF. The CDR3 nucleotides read TGTGCCAGCTCACGCGGGACTTACGGCGCAGATACGCAGTATTTT.

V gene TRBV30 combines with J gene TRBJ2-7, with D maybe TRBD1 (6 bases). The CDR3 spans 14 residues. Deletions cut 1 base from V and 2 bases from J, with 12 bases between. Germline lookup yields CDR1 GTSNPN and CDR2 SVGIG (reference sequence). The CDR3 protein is CAWSATGTTYEQYF. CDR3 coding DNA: TGTGCCTGGAGTGCCACAGGGACAACCTACGAGCAGTACTTC.

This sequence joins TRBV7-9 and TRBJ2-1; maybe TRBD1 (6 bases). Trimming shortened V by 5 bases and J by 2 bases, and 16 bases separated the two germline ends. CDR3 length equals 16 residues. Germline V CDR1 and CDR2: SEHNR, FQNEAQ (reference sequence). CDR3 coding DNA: TGTGCCAGCAGCCCCTTAACAGGGTGGCCCTACAATGAGCAGTTCTTC. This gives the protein CASSPLTGWPYNEQFF.

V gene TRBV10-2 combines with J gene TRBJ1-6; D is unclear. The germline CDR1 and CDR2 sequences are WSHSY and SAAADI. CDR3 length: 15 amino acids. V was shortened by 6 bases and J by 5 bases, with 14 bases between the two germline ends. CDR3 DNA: TGCGCCAGCAGCCGTAACCCTAGAAATAATTCACCCCTCCACTTT. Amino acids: CASSRNPRNNSPLHF.

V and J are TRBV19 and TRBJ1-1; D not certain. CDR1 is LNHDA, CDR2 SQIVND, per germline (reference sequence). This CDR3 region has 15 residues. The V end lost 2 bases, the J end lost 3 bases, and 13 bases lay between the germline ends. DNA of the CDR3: TGTGCCAGTAGTATAAGTGGGGTCAGCTACACTGAAGCTTTCTTT. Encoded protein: CASSISGVSYTEAFF.

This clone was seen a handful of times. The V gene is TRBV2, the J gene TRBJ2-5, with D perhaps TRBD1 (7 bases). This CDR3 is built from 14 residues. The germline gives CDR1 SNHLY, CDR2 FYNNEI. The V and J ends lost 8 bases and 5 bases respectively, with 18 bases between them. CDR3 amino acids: CASVRQGGVETQYF. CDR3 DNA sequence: TGTGCCAGCGTACGACAGGGCGGGGTGGAGACCCAGTACTTC.

DNA of the CDR3: TGTGCCAGCAGTCTCGGGGCTGGCTACACCTTC. It encodes CASSLGAGYTF. The chain has TRBV12-3 or TRBV12-4 and TRBJ1-2; D might be TRBD1 (5 bases). The V gene lost 5 bases and the J gene lost 7 bases, with 8 bases spanning the gap. CDR3 size: 11 residues.

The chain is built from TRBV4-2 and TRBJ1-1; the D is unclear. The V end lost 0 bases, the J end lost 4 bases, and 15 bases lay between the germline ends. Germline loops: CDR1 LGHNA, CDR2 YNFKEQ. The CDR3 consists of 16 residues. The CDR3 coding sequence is TGTGCCAGCAGCCAAGAATTGGCGGTAACGAGCACTGAAGCTTTCTTT. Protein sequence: CASSQELAVTSTEAFF.

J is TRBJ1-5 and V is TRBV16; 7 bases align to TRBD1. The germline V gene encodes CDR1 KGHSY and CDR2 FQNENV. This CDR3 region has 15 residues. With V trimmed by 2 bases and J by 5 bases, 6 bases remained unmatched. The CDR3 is CASSQPNRGHQPQHF. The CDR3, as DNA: TGTGCCAGCAGCCAACCGAACAGGGGCCATCAGCCCCAGCATTTT.

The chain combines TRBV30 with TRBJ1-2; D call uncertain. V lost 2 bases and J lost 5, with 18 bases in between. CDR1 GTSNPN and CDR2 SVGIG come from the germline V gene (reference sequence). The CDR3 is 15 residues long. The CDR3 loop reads CAWSPGLGNGYGYTF. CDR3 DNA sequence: TGTGCCTGGAGTCCCGGGTTAGGCAACGGTTATGGCTACACCTTC.

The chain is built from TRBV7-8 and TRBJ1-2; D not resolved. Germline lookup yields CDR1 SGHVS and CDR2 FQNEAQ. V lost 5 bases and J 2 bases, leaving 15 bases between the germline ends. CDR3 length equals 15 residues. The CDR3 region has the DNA TGTGCCAGCAGCCCCGGAACCGCGGTAAACTATGGCTACACCTTC. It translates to CASSPGTAVNYGYTF.

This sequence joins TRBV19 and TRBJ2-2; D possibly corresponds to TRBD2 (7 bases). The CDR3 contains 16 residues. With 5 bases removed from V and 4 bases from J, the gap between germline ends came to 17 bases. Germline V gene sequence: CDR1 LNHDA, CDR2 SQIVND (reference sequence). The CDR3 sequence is CASSGTGGAFTGELFF. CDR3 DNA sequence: TGTGCCAGTAGTGGGACTGGGGGGGCATTCACCGGGGAGCTGTTTTTT.